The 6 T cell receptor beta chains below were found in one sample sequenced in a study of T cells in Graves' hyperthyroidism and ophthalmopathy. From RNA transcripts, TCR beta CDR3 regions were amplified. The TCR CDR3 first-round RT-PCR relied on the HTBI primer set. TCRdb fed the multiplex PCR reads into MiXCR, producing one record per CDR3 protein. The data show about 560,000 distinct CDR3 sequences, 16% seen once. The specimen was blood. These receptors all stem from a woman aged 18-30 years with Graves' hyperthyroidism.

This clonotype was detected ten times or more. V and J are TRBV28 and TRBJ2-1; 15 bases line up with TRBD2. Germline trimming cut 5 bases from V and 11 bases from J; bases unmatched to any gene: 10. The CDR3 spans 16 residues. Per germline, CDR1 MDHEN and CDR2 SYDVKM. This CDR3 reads CASSPGLAGGTRKQFF. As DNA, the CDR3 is TGTGCCAGCAGTCCGGGACTAGCGGGAGGTACTCGGAAGCAGTTCTTC.

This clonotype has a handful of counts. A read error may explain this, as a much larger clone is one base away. In nucleotides, the CDR3 is TGTGCCTCGGAGGTAACGGGAGCTAGCGATGAGCAGTTCTTC. Protein sequence: CASEVTGASDEQFF. The chain employs TRBV6-1 and TRBJ2-1; possibly TRBD2 for D (6 bases). V lost 11 bases, J lost 8 bases, and 22 bases lay in between. The CDR3 runs 14 residues. Germline V gene data show CDR1 as MNHNS and CDR2 as SASEGT.

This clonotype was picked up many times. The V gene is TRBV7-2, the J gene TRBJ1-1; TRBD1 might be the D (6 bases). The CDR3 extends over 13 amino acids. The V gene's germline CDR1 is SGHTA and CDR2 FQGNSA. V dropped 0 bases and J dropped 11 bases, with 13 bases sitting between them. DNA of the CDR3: TGTGCCAGCAGCTTAGCGGGGGCCCAGGCCGCTTTCTTT. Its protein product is CASSLAGAQAAFF.

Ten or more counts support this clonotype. CDR3 in DNA: TGTGCCAGCAGCTTAGGACAAAGCACTGAAGCTTTCTTT. The encoded protein is CASSLGQSTEAFF. This chain joins TRBV7-2 and TRBJ1-1; no definite D call. Trimming removed 1 base from V and 4 bases from J, with 7 bases in between. From germline, CDR1 is SGHTA and CDR2 FQGNSA. The CDR3 runs 13 residues.

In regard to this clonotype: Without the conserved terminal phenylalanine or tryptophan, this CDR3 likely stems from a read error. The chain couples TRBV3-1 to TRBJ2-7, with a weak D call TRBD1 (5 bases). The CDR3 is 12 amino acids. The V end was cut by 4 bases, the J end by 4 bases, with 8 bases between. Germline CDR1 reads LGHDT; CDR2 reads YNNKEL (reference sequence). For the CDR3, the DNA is TGTGCCAGCAGCCCCGACAGATACGAGCAGTACCTC. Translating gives CASSPDRYEQYL.

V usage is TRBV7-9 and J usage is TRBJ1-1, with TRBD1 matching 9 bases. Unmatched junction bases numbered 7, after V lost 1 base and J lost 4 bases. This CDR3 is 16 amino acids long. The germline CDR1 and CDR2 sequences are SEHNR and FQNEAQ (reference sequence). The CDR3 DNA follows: TGTGCCAGCAGCTTAGGCACAGGGGGCAGATTCACTGAAGCTTTCTTT. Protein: CASSLGTGGRFTEAFF. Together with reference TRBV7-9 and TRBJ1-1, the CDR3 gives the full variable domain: DTGVSQNPRHKITKRGQNVTFRCDPISEHNRLYWYRQTLGQGPEFLTYFQNEAQLEKSRLLSDRFSAERPKGSFSTLEIQRTEQGDSAMYLCASSLGTGGRFTEAFFGQGTRLTVV.